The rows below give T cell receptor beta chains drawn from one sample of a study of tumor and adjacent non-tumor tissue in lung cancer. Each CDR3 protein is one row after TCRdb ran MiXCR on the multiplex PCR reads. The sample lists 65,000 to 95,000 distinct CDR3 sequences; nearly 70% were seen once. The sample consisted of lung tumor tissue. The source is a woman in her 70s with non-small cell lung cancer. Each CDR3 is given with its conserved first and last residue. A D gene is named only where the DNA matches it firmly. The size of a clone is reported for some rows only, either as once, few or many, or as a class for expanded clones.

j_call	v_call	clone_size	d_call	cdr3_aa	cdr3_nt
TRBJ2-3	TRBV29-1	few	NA	CSVGVSGDDDTQYF	TGCAGTGTTGGTGTTAGCGGAGATGATGATACGCAGTATTTT
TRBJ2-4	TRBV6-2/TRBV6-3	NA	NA	CASSYPSGAVIAKNIQYF	TGTGCCAGCAGTTACCCTAGTGGGGCGGTGATAGCCAAAAACATTCAGTACTTC
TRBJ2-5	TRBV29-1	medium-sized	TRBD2	CSVLGLAGLDGFQETQYF	TGCAGCGTTTTGGGACTAGCGGGCCTCGATGGATTCCAAGAGACCCAGTACTTC
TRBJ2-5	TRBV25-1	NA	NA	CASSEYIGNQETQYF	TGTGCCAGCAGTGAATATATAGGAAACCAAGAGACCCAGTACTTC
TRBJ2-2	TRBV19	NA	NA	CASRRSPDSNTGELFF	TGTGCCAGTAGGAGATCCCCGGATTCGAACACCGGGGAGCTGTTTTTT
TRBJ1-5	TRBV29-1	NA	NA	CSFSEGNNQPQHF	TGCAGCTTTTCAGAGGGAAACAATCAGCCACAGCATTTT
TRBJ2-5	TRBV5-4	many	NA	CASSVGGMETQYF	TGTGCCAGCAGCGTGGGGGGAATGGAGACCCAGTACTTC
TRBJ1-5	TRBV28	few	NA	CASSFPSPPQHF	TGTGCCAGCAGTTTCCCCTCGCCTCCCCAGCATTTT
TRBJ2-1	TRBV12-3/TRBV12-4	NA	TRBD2	CASTTSSGRARGEQFF	TGTGCCAGCACCACCAGCAGCGGGAGGGCTAGGGGCGAGCAGTTCTTC
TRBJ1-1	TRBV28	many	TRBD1	CASRLSGTGGWDTEAFF	TGTGCCAGCAGACTCTCCGGGACAGGGGGCTGGGACACTGAAGCTTTCTTT
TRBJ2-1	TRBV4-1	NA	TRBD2	CASSQAVRAGDSNEQFF	TGCGCGAGCAGCCAAGCGGTGCGAGCGGGAGACTCCAATGAGCAGTTCTTC
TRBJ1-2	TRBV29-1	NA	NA	CSAGEYGYAF	TGCAGCGCGGGGGAGTATGGCTACGCCTTC
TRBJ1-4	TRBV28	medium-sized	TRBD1	CASSIRQGATNEKLFF	TGTGCCAGCAGTATTCGACAGGGAGCAACTAATGAAAAACTGTTTTTT
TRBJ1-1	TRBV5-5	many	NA	CASSFDWSTEAFF	TGTGCCAGCAGCTTCGACTGGAGCACTGAAGCTTTCTTT
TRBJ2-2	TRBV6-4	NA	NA	CASSDSVGTGELFF	TGTGCCAGCAGTGACTCGGTTGGAACCGGGGAGCTGTTTTTT
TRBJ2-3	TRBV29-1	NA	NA	CSFLGSTISRDTQYF	TGCAGCTTCTTAGGGAGTACGATTAGCAGAGATACGCAGTATTTT
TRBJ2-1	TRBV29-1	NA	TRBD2	CSVEDYGTRPYNEQSF	TGCAGCGTTGAAGATTACGGGACTAGGCCCTACAATGAGCAGTCCTTC